This T cell receptor beta chain was sequenced in a study of graft-versus-host responses after intestinal transplantation. For the study at large: Anti-thymocyte globulin induction preceded three to four years of tacrolimus and steroid maintenance in all recipients. Regarding the study as a whole: Early declines in HvG clones that occurred post-transplant were associated with peak circulating GvH clone levels. Marrow from the recipient contained GvH clones, some of which had appeared first in ileum or blood. Some patients had graft-donor T cell macrochimerism, and their allografts showed high graft-versus-host to host-versus-graft clonal ratios.

This CDR3 comprises 9 residues. In the case of this clone: The antigen is undetermined.

The method was immunoSEQ multiplex PCR; TCRdb's version includes in-frame clones alone and lacks a portion of them. Here the sample spans roughly 89,000 clones, roughly 89% being singletons. The sequence was collected from a human donor who received an intestinal transplant. The sequences come from unstimulated CD4+ T cells sorted from spleen or lymph node cells, collected before intestinal transplant. This chain links TRBV3-2 with TRBJ1-2; the tabulated D call, TRBD1, remains unverified against the DNA. TRBV3-2 is a known pseudogene. In nucleotides, the CDR3 is TGTGCCAGCATCCACAGGCGCCCTTTC. This translates into CASIHRRPF.